This T cell receptor beta chain was found in a study of shared clonotypes between healthy human individuals. Study-wide context: Per donor, three plates held CD4 naive cells, three held CD4 memory, two held CD8 naive and one held CD8 memory. Study-level results: Richness estimates generally favored naive over memory subsets.

The V gene end was trimmed by 4 bases and the J gene end by 6 bases; junction bases not matched to a gene: 13. Germline CDR1 is SGHRS and CDR2 is YFSETQ. This CDR3 region has 17 residues. In the case of this clone: Its antigen remains unidentified.

Sequencing was at deep level. Profiling relied on immunoSEQ multiplex PCR, and the TCRdb table lists in-frame clones only, not all of them. The sample lists millions of clones; around 90% were seen once. The chain combines TRBV5-1 with TRBJ1-1, with 12 bases matching TRBD1. Sequenced input: naive CD4+ T cells sorted from blood. The sample's subset: CD45RA+ positively selected. This sequence originates from a man in his late teens or twenties in good health. Here the CDR3 DNA reads TGCGCCAGCAGCGTTGGGACAGGGGGCCCTCCTAGGGCTGAAGCTTTCTTT. It translates to CASSVGTGGPPRAEAFF.